Below, 25 T cell receptor beta chains from the same sample are listed, as sequenced in a study of cytomegalovirus exposure and HLA in healthy donors. The PCR had 60 Vbeta and 13 Jbeta primers. Here immunoSEQ multiplex PCR was the method, and the copy in TCRdb shows in-frame clones only, minus some. Here the sample spans roughly 100,000 clones, nearly 15% being singletons. Sequenced sample: PBMCs. Receptors originate from a female donor in good health and CMV-seronegative.

The V and J genes are TRBV6-1 and TRBJ2-1; 9 bases align to TRBD2. The germline V gene encodes CDR1 MNHNS and CDR2 SASEGT. Unmatched junction bases numbered 6, after V lost 3 bases and J lost 3 bases. CDR3 length: 16 amino acids. DNA for the CDR3: TGTGCCAGCAGTGAGTTTGCGGGGGGGCTCTACAATGAGCAGTTCTTC. Protein product: CASSEFAGGLYNEQFF.

The genes are TRBV28 and TRBJ2-2, with D hard to call. The CDR3 consists of 14 residues. Germline V gives CDR1 MDHEN, CDR2 SYDVKM. The V end lost 4 bases, the J end lost 0 bases, and 6 bases lay between the germline ends. Written as DNA, the CDR3 is TGTGCCAGCAGTTCTCCAGCGAACACCGGGGAGCTGTTTTTT. Protein sequence: CASSSPANTGELFF.

This clone was picked up a small number of times. The chain couples TRBV6-5 to TRBJ2-7; 7 nucleotides match TRBD2. The V segment lost 0 bases and the J segment 0 bases; nucleotides outside the gene matches: 2. The V gene's germline CDR1 is MNHEY and CDR2 SVGAGI. This CDR3 has 15 amino acids. CDR3 sequence reads: CASSYSGGGSYEQYF. The CDR3 DNA reads TGTGCCAGCAGTTACTCGGGGGGGGGCTCCTACGAGCAGTACTTC.

The gene calls are TRBV6-6 and TRBJ2-7, with 9 bases matching TRBD1. V lost 7 bases and J lost 5; bases outside the gene matches: 6. The CDR3 totals 13 residues. CDR1 and CDR2 (germline): MNHNY, SVGAGI (reference sequence). CDR3 residues: CASTGQGVHEQYF. CDR3 sequence (DNA): TGTGCCAGCACGGGACAGGGAGTGCACGAGCAGTACTTC.

V is TRBV6-5 and J is TRBJ1-4; D call uncertain. The CDR3 has 14 residues. Trimming pared 7 bases from V and 8 bases from J, leaving 17 bases between. Germline lookup yields CDR1 MNHEY and CDR2 SVGAGI. The CDR3 DNA reads as TGTGCCAGCAAGGAGTTTTCGTCCCGGGAAAAACTGTTTTTT. Its translation: CASKEFSSREKLFF.

This clone occurred a few times. The rearrangement uses TRBV2 and TRBJ2-1, with TRBD2 matching over 7 bases. Germline V gives CDR1 SNHLY, CDR2 FYNNEI. The CDR3 spans 17 residues. J was trimmed by 4 bases and V by 4 bases; bases with no gene match: 13. CDR3 nucleotides: TGTGCCAGCAGTGGGACCGGGACTAACCATCTTTACAATGAGCAGTTCTTC. It is translated as CASSGTGTNHLYNEQFF.

This clone turned up a few times. The chain joins TRBV28 to TRBJ2-1; 7 bases fit TRBD2. The CDR3 extends over 15 amino acids. Per germline, CDR1 MDHEN and CDR2 SYDVKM. V lost 7 bases, J lost 8 bases, and 14 bases stayed unmatched. The CDR3 region has the DNA TGTGCCAGCATCCTGGCGGGAGCTATTTCCGATGAGCAGTTCTTC. Its translation: CASILAGAISDEQFF.

The chain combines TRBV5-1 with TRBJ1-4; 10 bases fit TRBD1. Germline V lookup: CDR1 SGHRS, CDR2 YFSETQ. The CDR3 is 17 residues long. The ends lost 2 bases at V and 6 bases at J; junction bases unmatched: 10. The CDR3 sequence is CASSFARDRGVYEKLFF. The CDR3, as DNA: TGCGCCAGCAGCTTCGCCCGGGACAGGGGAGTTTATGAAAAACTGTTTTTT. The full variable domain, in which reference TRBV5-1 and TRBJ1-4 provide the parts outside the CDR3, is KAGVTQTPRYLIKTRGQQVTLSCSPISGHRSVSWYQQTPGQGLQFLFEYFSETQRNKGNFPGRFSGRQFSNSRSEMNVSTLELGDSALYLCASSFARDRGVYEKLFFGSGTQLSVL.

J is TRBJ1-4 and V is TRBV28; 9 nucleotides align to TRBD1. This CDR3 is 12 amino acids long. Germline lookup yields CDR1 MDHEN and CDR2 SYDVKM. The V and J ends lost 5 bases and 13 bases, in that order; junction bases with no gene match: 5. CDR3 nucleotides: TGTGCCAGCAGTCTAGAGGACAGGGGACTGTTTTTT. Encoded protein: CASSLEDRGLFF.

The rearrangement links TRBV15 to TRBJ2-7, with D possibly matching TRBD1 (6 bases). CDR1 is LNHNV and CDR2 is YYDKDF in the germline V gene (reference sequence). CDR3 length: 17 amino acids. V shed 0 bases and J shed 3 bases, with 18 bases lying between them. The CDR3 region has the DNA TGTGCCACCAGCAGAGAAAACTCAGGGGTTTCGGGCTACGAGCAGTACTTC. This codes for CATSRENSGVSGYEQYF.

The chain couples TRBV7-9 to TRBJ1-1; TRBD1 might be the D (5 bases). Germline V gene data show CDR1 as SEHNR and CDR2 as FQNEAQ (reference sequence). Trimming shortened V by 5 bases and J by 1 base, and 17 bases separated the two germline ends. The CDR3 covers 16 residues. CDR3 residues: CASSPLAQGRNTEAFF. The CDR3 DNA sequence: TGTGCCAGCAGCCCCCTGGCCCAGGGTAGGAACACTGAAGCTTTCTTT.

This clone was observed a few times. This chain connects TRBV4-2 to TRBJ2-1; the match to TRBD2 covers 7 bases. Trimming removed 0 bases from V and 4 bases from J; junction bases left unmatched: 9. Germline V gene lookup returns CDR1 LGHNA and CDR2 YNFKEQ. CDR3 size: 17 residues. DNA of the CDR3: TGTGCCAGCAGCCAAGAGTCGGGGGGAGGGCCGTACAATGAGCAGTTCTTC. This encodes CASSQESGGGPYNEQFF.

The J gene is TRBJ2-2, the V gene TRBV7-2, with D uncertain. The CDR3 has 15 amino acids. Germline V gene sequence: CDR1 SGHTA, CDR2 FQGNSA. With 5 bases removed from V and 2 bases from J, the gap between germline ends came to 12 bases. The CDR3 nucleotides read TGTGCCAGCAGCCCCACCGCGCGAAACACCGGGGAGCTGTTTTTT. Encoded protein: CASSPTARNTGELFF. The whole variable domain, remainder taken from reference TRBV7-2 and TRBJ2-2, is GAGVSQSPSNKVTEKGKDVELRCDPISGHTALYWYRQSLGQGLEFLIYFQGNSAPDKSGLPSDRFSAERTGGSVSTLTIQRTQQEDSAVYLCASSPTARNTGELFFGEGSRLTVL.

The chain recombines TRBV5-1 with TRBJ2-6, with TRBD2 matching over 10 bases. This CDR3 is 19 amino acids long. The J segment lost 2 bases and the V segment lost 3 bases, leaving 11 bases of the junction unmatched. Germline CDR1 is SGHRS and CDR2 is YFSETQ. CDR3 sequence: CASSSRHLAGEPGANVLTF. CDR3 DNA sequence: TGCGCCAGCAGCTCCCGACATCTAGCGGGAGAGCCTGGGGCCAACGTCCTGACTTTC.

This chain uses TRBV11-1 with TRBJ2-2; 7 bases agree with TRBD2. This CDR3 has 13 residues. Germline V CDR1 and CDR2: SGHAT, FQDESV (reference sequence). J lost 5 bases, V lost 7 bases, and 4 bases had no gene match. Here the CDR3 reads CASNIGGTGELFF. In DNA form, the CDR3 reads TGTGCCAGCAACATCGGGGGGACCGGGGAGCTGTTTTTT.

The table lists this clone with a few counts. This chain joins TRBV11-2 and TRBJ1-1; tentative D call: TRBD1 (6 bases). Looked up from germline, CDR1 is SGHAT and CDR2 is FQNNGV. This CDR3 has 14 amino acids. Trimming stripped 3 bases from V and 10 bases from J, with 18 bases between. CDR3 DNA: TGTGCCAGCAGCTTTCTTCGGCCCAGGGGTGGAGCTTTCTTT. Translated, it gives CASSFLRPRGGAFF.

This clone is a singleton in its sample. The V and J genes are TRBV5-6 and TRBJ2-7, with D possibly being TRBD2 (6 bases). Trimming cost V 0 bases and J 3 bases, with 10 bases left between them. From germline, CDR1 is SGHDT and CDR2 YYEEEE. The length of the CDR3 is 14 residues. The DNA for the CDR3 is TGTGCCAGCAGCTTGGGGAGGGGTGGCTACGAGCAGTACTTC. This sequence encodes CASSLGRGGYEQYF. Drawing the rest from reference TRBV5-6 and TRBJ2-7, the complete variable domain is DAGVTQSPTHLIKTRGQQVTLRCSPKSGHDTVSWYQQALGQGPQFIFQYYEEEERQRGNFPDRFSGHQFPNYSSELNVNALLLGDSALYLCASSLGRGGYEQYFGPGTRLTVT.

This clone was seen more than once but under ten times. This sample also contains other DNA sequences that code for the same CDR3. The chain is built from TRBV30 and TRBJ2-7, with 8 bases fitting TRBD1. This CDR3 comprises 14 residues. Germline trimming cut 1 base from V and 2 bases from J; bases unmatched to any gene: 4. The germline CDR1 and CDR2 sequences are GTSNPN and SVGIG (reference sequence). CDR3 DNA sequence: TGTGCCTGGAGTGGTGGGACAGGCGCCTACGAGCAGTACTTC. Protein sequence: CAWSGGTGAYEQYF.

This clone turned up a few times. The V call is TRBV4-1, the J call TRBJ1-1; D is perhaps TRBD1 (5 bases). Trimming removed 2 bases from V and 5 bases from J, with 18 bases in between. The germline V gene has CDR1 MGHRA and CDR2 YSYEKL. The CDR3 contains 16 residues. CDR3 sequence: CASSQMAGVRGTEAFF. The CDR3, as DNA: TGCGCCAGCAGCCAAATGGCTGGGGTAAGGGGAACTGAAGCTTTCTTT.

This clone was observed a few times. The V call is TRBV10-3, the J call TRBJ2-2; 12 nucleotides line up with TRBD2. The CDR3 extends over 15 amino acids. V shed 6 bases and J 1 base; nucleotides not matched to a gene: 0. Germline V CDR1 and CDR2: ENHRY, SYGVKD. CDR3: CAIRLAGGNTGELFF. The CDR3 DNA reads as TGTGCCATCAGACTAGCGGGAGGGAACACCGGGGAGCTGTTTTTT.

The table lists this clone with a few counts. The V call is TRBV5-6, the J call TRBJ1-1; 7 nucleotides line up with TRBD1. CDR1 and CDR2 from the germline V gene are SGHDT and YYEEEE. This CDR3 region has 14 residues. V lost 1 base to trimming and J lost 3 bases; unmatched junction nucleotides: 3. The CDR3 DNA reads as TGTGCCAGCAGCTTGTTCACAGGGGACACTGAAGCTTTCTTT. It yields the protein CASSLFTGDTEAFF.

The chain has TRBV28 and TRBJ1-1, with D possibly matching TRBD1 (6 bases). Germline CDR1 MDHEN, CDR2 SYDVKM. With 5 bases removed from V and 6 bases from J, the gap between germline ends came to 19 bases. CDR3 size: 15 residues. As DNA, the CDR3 is TGTGCCAGCAGTCCACACAACACAGGGTTCGCTGAAGCTTTCTTT. This translates into CASSPHNTGFAEAFF.

In this sample, this clone turned up a few times. A read error may account for a junction end that differs from germline. The chain has TRBV4-2 and TRBJ1-1, with D unresolved. Looked up from germline, CDR1 is LGHNA and CDR2 is YNFKEQ. The CDR3 length is 14 residues. Written as DNA, the CDR3 is TGTGCCAGCAGCCAAGATGCTAAGAACGCTGAAGCTTTCTTT. Protein sequence: CASSQDAKNAEAFF.

This clone was seen a handful of times. The V gene is TRBV20-1, the J gene TRBJ2-1; no definite D call. Between the trimmed V and J ends, which lost 6 bases and 4 bases, there was a span of 7 bases. The germline gives CDR1 DFQATT, CDR2 SNEGSKA (reference sequence). The CDR3 has 11 amino acids. CDR3: CSAPFYNEQFF. As DNA, the CDR3 is TGCAGTGCCCCCTTTTACAATGAGCAGTTCTTC.

A few counts support this clone. In DNA, the CDR3 is TGTGCCAGCAGCTTGGGCAGGGCCATTAATGAAAAACTGTTTTTT. It translates to CASSLGRAINEKLFF. The rearrangement uses TRBV7-9 and TRBJ1-4; tentative D call: TRBD1 (5 bases). Trimming removed 3 bases at V and 4 bases at J, with 12 bases between. In germline, CDR1 is SEHNR, CDR2 FQNEAQ (reference sequence). This CDR3 has 15 amino acids.